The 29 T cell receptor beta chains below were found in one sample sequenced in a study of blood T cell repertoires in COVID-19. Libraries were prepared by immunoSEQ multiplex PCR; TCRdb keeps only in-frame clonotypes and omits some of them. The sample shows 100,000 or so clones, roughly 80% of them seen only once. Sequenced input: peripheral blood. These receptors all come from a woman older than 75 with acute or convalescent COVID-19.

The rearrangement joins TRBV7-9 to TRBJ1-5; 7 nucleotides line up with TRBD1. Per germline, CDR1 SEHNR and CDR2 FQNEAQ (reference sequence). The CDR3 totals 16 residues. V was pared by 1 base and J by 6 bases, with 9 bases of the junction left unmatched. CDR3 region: CASSLDKQGSGQPQHF. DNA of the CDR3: TGTGCCAGCAGCTTAGACAAACAGGGGAGCGGTCAGCCCCAGCATTTT.

CDR3 amino acids: CASSQLGGDPGSPLHF. CDR3 DNA: TGTGCCAGCAGCCAATTAGGGGGCGATCCAGGGTCACCCCTCCACTTT. This sequence joins TRBV5-4 and TRBJ1-6, with 7 bases matching TRBD1. CDR1 and CDR2 from the germline V gene are SGHNT and YYREEE (reference sequence). J gave up 10 bases and V 4 bases, and 14 bases lay outside the gene matches. The CDR3 is 16 amino acids.

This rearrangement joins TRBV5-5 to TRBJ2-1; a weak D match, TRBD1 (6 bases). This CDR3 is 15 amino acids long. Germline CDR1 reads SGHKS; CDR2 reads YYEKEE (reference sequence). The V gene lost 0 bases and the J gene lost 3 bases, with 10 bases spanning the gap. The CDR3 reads CASSLVQGSYNEQFF. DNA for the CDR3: TGTGCCAGCAGCTTGGTGCAGGGGAGCTACAATGAGCAGTTCTTC.

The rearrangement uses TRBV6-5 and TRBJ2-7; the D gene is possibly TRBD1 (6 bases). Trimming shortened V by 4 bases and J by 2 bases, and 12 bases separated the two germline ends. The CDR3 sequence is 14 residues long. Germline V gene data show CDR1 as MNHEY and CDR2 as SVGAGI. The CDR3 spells CASSFDRFTYEQYF. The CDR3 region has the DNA TGTGCCAGCAGTTTCGACAGGTTTACCTACGAGCAGTACTTC.

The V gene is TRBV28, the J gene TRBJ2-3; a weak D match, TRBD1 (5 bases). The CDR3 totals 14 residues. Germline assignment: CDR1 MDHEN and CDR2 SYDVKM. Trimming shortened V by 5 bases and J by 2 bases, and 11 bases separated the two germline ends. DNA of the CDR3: TGTGCCAGCAGTAAGGACACGTTCACAGATACGCAGTATTTT. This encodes CASSKDTFTDTQYF.

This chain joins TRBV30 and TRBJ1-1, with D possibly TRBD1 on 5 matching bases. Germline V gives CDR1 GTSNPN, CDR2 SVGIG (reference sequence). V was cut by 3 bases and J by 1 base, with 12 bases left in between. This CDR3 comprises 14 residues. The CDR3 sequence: CAWRSGIRNTEAFF. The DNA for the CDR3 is TGTGCCTGGAGGTCAGGGATTAGGAACACTGAAGCTTTCTTT.

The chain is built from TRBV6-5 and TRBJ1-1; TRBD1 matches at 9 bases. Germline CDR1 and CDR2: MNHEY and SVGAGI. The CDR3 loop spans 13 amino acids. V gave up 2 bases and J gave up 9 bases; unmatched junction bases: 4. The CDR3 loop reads CASSYAGQGKAFF. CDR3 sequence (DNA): TGTGCCAGCAGTTACGCCGGACAGGGGAAAGCTTTCTTT.

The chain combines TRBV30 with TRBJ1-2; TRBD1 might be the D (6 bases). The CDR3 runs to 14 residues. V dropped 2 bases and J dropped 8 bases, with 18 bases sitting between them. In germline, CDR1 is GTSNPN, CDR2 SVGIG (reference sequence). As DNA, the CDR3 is TGTGCCTGGAGTACCCCTGGGACACGTCGGGGCTACACCTTC. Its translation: CAWSTPGTRRGYTF.

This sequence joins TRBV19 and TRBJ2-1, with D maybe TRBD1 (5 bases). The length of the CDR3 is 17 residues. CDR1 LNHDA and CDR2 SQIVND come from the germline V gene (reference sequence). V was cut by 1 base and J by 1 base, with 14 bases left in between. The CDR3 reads CASSIVGRVWSYNEQFF. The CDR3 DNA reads TGTGCCAGTAGTATAGTAGGCAGGGTTTGGTCCTACAATGAGCAGTTCTTC.

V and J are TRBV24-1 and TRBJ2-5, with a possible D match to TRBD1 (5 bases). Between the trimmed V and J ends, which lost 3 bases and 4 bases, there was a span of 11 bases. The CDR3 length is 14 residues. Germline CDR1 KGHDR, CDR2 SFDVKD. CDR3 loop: CATSDHSQGETQYF. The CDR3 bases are TGTGCCACCAGTGATCATTCCCAGGGAGAGACCCAGTACTTC.

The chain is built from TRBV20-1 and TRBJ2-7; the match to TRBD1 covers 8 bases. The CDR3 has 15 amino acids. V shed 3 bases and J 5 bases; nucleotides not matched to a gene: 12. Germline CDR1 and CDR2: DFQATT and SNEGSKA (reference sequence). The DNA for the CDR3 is TGCAGTGCTAGTGGCGAAACCTCCAGGGGGCACGAGCAGTACTTC. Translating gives CSASGETSRGHEQYF.

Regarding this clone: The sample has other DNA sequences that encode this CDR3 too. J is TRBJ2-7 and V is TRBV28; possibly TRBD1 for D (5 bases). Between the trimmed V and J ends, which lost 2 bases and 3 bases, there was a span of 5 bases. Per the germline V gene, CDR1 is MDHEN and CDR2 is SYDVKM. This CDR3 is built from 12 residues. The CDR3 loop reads CASSLDSYEQYF. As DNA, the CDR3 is TGTGCCAGCAGTTTAGACAGCTACGAGCAGTACTTC. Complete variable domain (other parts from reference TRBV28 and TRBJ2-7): DVKVTQSSRYLVKRTGEKVFLECVQDMDHENMFWYRQDPGLGLRLIYFSYDVKMKEKGDIPEGYSVSREKKERFSLILESASTNQTSMYLCASSLDSYEQYFGPGTRLTVT.

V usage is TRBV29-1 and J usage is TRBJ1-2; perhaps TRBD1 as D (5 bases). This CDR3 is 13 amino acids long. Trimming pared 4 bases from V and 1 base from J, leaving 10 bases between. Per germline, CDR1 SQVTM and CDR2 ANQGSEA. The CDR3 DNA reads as TGCAGCGTTGGAGGAGGGGATAACTATGGCTACACCTTC. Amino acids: CSVGGGDNYGYTF.

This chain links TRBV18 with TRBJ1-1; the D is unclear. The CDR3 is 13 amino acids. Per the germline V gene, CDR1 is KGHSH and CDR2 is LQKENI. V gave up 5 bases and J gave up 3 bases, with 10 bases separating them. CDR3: CASSSSTHTEAFF. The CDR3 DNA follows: TGTGCCAGCTCATCATCTACTCACACTGAAGCTTTCTTT.

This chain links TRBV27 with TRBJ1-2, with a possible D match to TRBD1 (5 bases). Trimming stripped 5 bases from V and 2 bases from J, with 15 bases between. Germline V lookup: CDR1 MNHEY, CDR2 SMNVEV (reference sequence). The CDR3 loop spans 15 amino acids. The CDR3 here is CASSPSPKGNYGYTF. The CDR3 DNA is TGTGCCAGCAGTCCCTCTCCTAAGGGGAACTATGGCTACACCTTC.

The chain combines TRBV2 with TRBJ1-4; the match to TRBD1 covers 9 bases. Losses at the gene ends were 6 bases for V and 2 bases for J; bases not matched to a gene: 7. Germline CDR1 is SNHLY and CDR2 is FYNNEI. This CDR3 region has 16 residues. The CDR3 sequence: CASRGQGGLTNEKLFF. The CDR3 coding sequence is TGTGCCAGCAGGGGACAGGGAGGGTTGACTAATGAAAAACTGTTTTTT.

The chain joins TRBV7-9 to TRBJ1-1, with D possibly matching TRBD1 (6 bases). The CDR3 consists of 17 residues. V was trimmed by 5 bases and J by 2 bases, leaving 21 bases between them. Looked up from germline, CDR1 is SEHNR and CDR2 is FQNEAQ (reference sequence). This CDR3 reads CASSQPLGQPINTEAFF. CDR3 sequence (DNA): TGTGCCAGCAGCCAGCCGCTTGGACAGCCAATTAACACTGAAGCTTTCTTT.

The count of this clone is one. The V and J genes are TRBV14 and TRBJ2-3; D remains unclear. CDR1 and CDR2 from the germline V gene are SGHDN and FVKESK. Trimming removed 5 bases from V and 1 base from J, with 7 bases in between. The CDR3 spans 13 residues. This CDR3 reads CASSSRGTDTQYF. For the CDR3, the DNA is TGTGCCAGCAGCTCCCGAGGCACAGATACGCAGTATTTT.

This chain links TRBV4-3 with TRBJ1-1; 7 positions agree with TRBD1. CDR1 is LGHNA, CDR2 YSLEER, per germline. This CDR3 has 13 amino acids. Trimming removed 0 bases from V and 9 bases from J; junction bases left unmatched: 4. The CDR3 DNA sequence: TGCGCCAGCAGCCAAGACCTGGGACAGCAAGCTTTCTTT. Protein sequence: CASSQDLGQQAFF.

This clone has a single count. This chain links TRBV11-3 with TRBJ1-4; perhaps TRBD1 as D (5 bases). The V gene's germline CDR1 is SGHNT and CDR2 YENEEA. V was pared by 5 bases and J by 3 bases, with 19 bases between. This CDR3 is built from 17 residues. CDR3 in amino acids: CASSPVRPLGANEKLFF. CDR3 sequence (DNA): TGTGCCAGCAGCCCAGTAAGGCCCTTAGGGGCTAATGAAAAACTGTTTTTT.

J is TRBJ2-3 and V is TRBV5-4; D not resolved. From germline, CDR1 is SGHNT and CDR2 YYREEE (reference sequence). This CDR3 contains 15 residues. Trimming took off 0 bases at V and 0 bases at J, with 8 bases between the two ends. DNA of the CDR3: TGTGCCAGCAGCTTGGACAGAACTAGCACAGATACGCAGTATTTT. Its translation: CASSLDRTSTDTQYF.

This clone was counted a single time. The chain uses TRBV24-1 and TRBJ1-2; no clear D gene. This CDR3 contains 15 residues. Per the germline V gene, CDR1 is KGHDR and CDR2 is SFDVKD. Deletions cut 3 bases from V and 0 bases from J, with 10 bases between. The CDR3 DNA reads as TGTGCCACCAGTGATGCTGGTCCTACTAACTATGGCTACACCTTC. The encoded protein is CATSDAGPTNYGYTF.

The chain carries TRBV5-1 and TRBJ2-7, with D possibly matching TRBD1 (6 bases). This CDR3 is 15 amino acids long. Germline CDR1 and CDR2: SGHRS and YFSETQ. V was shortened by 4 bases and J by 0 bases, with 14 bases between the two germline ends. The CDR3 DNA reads TGCGCCAGCAGCGGCGGTCGGACAGTCTCCTACGAGCAGTACTTC. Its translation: CASSGGRTVSYEQYF. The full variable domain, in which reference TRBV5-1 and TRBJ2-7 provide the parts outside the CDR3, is KAGVTQTPRYLIKTRGQQVTLSCSPISGHRSVSWYQQTPGQGLQFLFEYFSETQRNKGNFPGRFSGRQFSNSRSEMNVSTLELGDSALYLCASSGGRTVSYEQYFGPGTRLTVT.

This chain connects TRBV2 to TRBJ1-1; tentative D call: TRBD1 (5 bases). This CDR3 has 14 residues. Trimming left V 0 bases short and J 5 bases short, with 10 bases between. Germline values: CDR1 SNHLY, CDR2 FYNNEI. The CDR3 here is CASSEAGGETEAFF. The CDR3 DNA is TGTGCCAGCAGTGAAGCGGGGGGGGAAACTGAAGCTTTCTTT. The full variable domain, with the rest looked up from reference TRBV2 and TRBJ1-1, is EPEVTQTPSHQVTQMGQEVILRCVPISNHLYFYWYRQILGQKVEFLVSFYNNEISEKSEIFDDQFSVERPDGSNFTLKIRSTKLEDSAMYFCASSEAGGETEAFFGQGTRLTVV.

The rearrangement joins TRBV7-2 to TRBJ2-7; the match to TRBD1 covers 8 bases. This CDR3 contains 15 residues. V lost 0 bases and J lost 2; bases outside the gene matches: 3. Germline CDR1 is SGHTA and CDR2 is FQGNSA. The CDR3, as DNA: TGTGCCAGCAGCTTAGCTTTGGGACAGGCCTACGAGCAGTACTTC. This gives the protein CASSLALGQAYEQYF. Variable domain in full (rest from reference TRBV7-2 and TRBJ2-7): GAGVSQSPSNKVTEKGKDVELRCDPISGHTALYWYRQSLGQGLEFLIYFQGNSAPDKSGLPSDRFSAERTGGSVSTLTIQRTQQEDSAVYLCASSLALGQAYEQYFGPGTRLTVT.

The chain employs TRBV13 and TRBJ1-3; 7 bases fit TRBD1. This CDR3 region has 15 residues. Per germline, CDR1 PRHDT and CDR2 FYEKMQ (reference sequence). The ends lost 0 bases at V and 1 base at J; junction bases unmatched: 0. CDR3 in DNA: TGTGCCAGCAGCTTAGGGACAGGGTCTGGAAACACCATATATTTT. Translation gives CASSLGTGSGNTIYF.

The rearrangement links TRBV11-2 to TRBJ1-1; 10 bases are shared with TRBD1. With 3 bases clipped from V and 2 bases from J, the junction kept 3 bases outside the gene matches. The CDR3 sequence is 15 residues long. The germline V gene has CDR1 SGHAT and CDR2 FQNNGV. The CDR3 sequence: CASSFRTGGNTEAFF. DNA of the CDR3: TGTGCCAGCAGCTTCAGGACAGGGGGAAACACTGAAGCTTTCTTT.

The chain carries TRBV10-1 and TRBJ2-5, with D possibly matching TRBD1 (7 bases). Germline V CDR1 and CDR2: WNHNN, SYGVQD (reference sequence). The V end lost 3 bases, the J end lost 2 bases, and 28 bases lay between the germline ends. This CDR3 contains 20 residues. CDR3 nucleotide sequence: TGCGCCAGCAGTGACCCTCCGGTTCAGGAGGGGGCCGGGATACAAGAGACCCAGTACTTC. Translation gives CASSDPPVQEGAGIQETQYF.

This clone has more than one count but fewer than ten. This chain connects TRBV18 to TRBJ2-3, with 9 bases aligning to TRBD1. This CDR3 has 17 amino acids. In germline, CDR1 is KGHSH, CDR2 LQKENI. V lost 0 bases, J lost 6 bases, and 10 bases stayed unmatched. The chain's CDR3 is CASSPPYGTGKPDTQYF. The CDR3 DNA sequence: TGTGCCAGCTCACCACCATACGGGACAGGGAAGCCGGATACGCAGTATTTT.